The 5 T cell receptor beta chains presented below share a single source sample, sequenced in a study of blood T cell repertoires in COVID-19. Produced via immunoSEQ multiplex PCR; TCRdb's table is partial and in-frame only. This repertoire shows roughly 120,000 clones, approximately 90% found once; its top ten account for less than 2%. Sequencing was performed on peripheral blood. These receptors were obtained from a human donor with active COVID-19. The donor label of this sample is uncertain.

CDR3: CASSSRGPYGYTF. For the CDR3, the DNA is TGTGCCAGCAGTTCGCGGGGACCTTATGGCTACACCTTC. The rearrangement joins TRBV12-3 or TRBV12-4 to TRBJ1-2; tentative D call: TRBD1 (5 bases). The ends were cut back, 4 bases at V and 5 bases at J, with 11 bases in the middle. The CDR3 spans 13 residues.

The chain links TRBV2 to TRBJ2-3; TRBD1 might be the D (6 bases). Trimming took 7 bases from V and 1 from J, leaving 15 bases between them. The germline CDR1 and CDR2 sequences are SNHLY and FYNNEI. The CDR3 is 15 residues long. The CDR3 reads CASTIQGTGTDTQYF. The CDR3 region has the DNA TGTGCCAGCACTATACAGGGTACAGGCACAGATACGCAGTATTTT.

The gene calls are TRBV3-1 (or the pseudogene TRBV3-2) and TRBJ2-2; possibly TRBD2 for D (7 bases). Germline V gives CDR1 LGHDT, CDR2 YNNKEL (reference sequence). The CDR3 runs to 15 residues. Trimming took 4 bases from V and 6 from J, leaving 15 bases between them. The CDR3 region is CASSLVGGGSGELFF. The DNA for the CDR3 is TGTGCCAGCAGCCTCGTAGGGGGAGGGTCCGGGGAGCTGTTTTTT.

The J gene is TRBJ2-3, the V gene TRBV9; D perhaps matches TRBD1 (6 bases). CDR3 length equals 16 residues. The V gene lost 3 bases and the J gene lost 2 bases, with 16 bases spanning the gap. CDR1 and CDR2 from the germline V gene are SGDLS and YYNGEE. The CDR3 nucleotides read TGTGCCAGCAGCGCGTTACAGGGTGCACACACAGATACGCAGTATTTT. Translation gives CASSALQGAHTDTQYF.

This sequence joins TRBV9 and TRBJ2-3; no clear D. Germline V gene sequence: CDR1 SGDLS, CDR2 YYNGEE. Trimming cost V 1 base and J 0 bases, with 12 bases left between them. The CDR3 loop spans 16 amino acids. Written as DNA, the CDR3 is TGTGCCAGCAGCGTAAACGGAGCCATTAGCACAGATACGCAGTATTTT. It encodes CASSVNGAISTDTQYF.